The 32 T cell receptor beta chains reported below all come from one sample, sequenced in a study of memory CD4+ T cells and cytomegalovirus serostatus. Only in-frame clones appear in the TCRdb table, and some are missing; sequencing was by immunoSEQ multiplex PCR. The data show some 53,000 clones, with around 80% seen just once and under 1% held by the top ten. The sort gate was single viable CD3+CD4+CD8-CD45RO+ cells for memory CD4+ T cells. The specimen sequenced was memory CD4+ T cells from blood. These receptors all come from an adult in good health and CMV-seronegative.

This clone was observed once. The rearrangement links TRBV28 to TRBJ1-5; D is perhaps TRBD1 (5 bases). V lost 2 bases and J lost 2, with 10 bases in between. The V gene's germline CDR1 is MDHEN and CDR2 SYDVKM. The CDR3 consists of 15 residues. CDR3 amino acids: CASSLTGGGNQPQHF. The CDR3 region has the DNA TGTGCCAGCAGTTTAACAGGAGGAGGCAATCAGCCCCAGCATTTT. The variable domain in full, with the rest retrieved from reference TRBV28 and TRBJ1-5, is DVKVTQSSRYLVKRTGEKVFLECVQDMDHENMFWYRQDPGLGLRLIYFSYDVKMKEKGDIPEGYSVSREKKERFSLILESASTNQTSMYLCASSLTGGGNQPQHFGDGTRLSIL.

This clone came up once. This chain joins TRBV5-1 and TRBJ1-4; the D gene is possibly TRBD1 (6 bases). The V gene's germline CDR1 is SGHRS and CDR2 YFSETQ. V lost 5 bases to trimming and J lost 6 bases, with 26 bases between them. The CDR3 is 18 amino acids. The CDR3 DNA reads TGCGCCAGCAGGTACGTGAGTCCGACAGGAAGTAGGTATGAAAAACTGTTTTTT. The encoded protein is CASRYVSPTGSRYEKLFF.

This clone was picked up a small number of times. V usage is TRBV6-1 and J usage is TRBJ1-1; D perhaps matches TRBD1 (6 bases). CDR1 is MNHNS and CDR2 is SASEGT in the germline V gene. CDR3 size: 13 residues. V lost 8 bases and J lost 6, with 16 bases in between. The CDR3 DNA is TGTGCCAGCCTACAGGGTACGGTGGCTGAAGCTTTCTTT. Translated: CASLQGTVAEAFF.

The rearrangement uses TRBV10-3 and TRBJ2-7, with D tentatively TRBD2 (6 bases). Trimming left V 6 bases short and J 1 base short, with 10 bases between. Germline CDR1 and CDR2: ENHRY and SYGVKD. The CDR3 spans 13 residues. CDR3 residues: CAIRGGTSYEQYF. The CDR3 region has the DNA TGTGCCATCAGGGGCGGGACTTCCTACGAGCAGTACTTC.

This clone has only a few counts. This chain links TRBV7-2 with TRBJ2-6, with D perhaps TRBD1 (7 bases). CDR3 length equals 17 residues. Germline CDR1 reads SGHTA; CDR2 reads FQGNSA. Trimming left V 1 base short and J 2 bases short, with 12 bases between. The DNA for the CDR3 is TGTGCCAGCAGCTTAGGGGCCAGGGGGGCTGGGGCCAACGTCCTGACTTTC. Protein: CASSLGARGAGANVLTF.

This chain uses TRBV7-8 with TRBJ1-5, with D possibly matching TRBD1 (6 bases). The CDR3 is made up of 15 amino acids. Germline CDR1 reads SGHVS; CDR2 reads FQNEAQ. V was pared by 5 bases and J by 3 bases, with 14 bases between. DNA for the CDR3: TGTGCCAGCAGCCCCGACAGGCTTCTCAATCAGCCCCAGCATTTT. Amino acid sequence: CASSPDRLLNQPQHF.

The chain is built from TRBV6-5 and TRBJ1-2; D not certain. Deletions cut 2 bases from V and 7 bases from J, with 5 bases between. Looked up from germline, CDR1 is MNHEY and CDR2 is SVGAGI. The CDR3 totals 11 residues. CDR3 nucleotides: TGTGCCAGCAGTTACCCAGGTGGCTACACCTTC. Its translation: CASSYPGGYTF.

This sequence joins TRBV6-6 and TRBJ1-2; D is ambiguous. Per the germline V gene, CDR1 is MNHNY and CDR2 is SVGAGI (reference sequence). Trimming stripped 5 bases from V and 4 bases from J, with 11 bases between. This CDR3 region has 13 residues. CDR3: CASSKDLGYGYTF. The CDR3 bases are TGTGCCAGCAGTAAGGATCTGGGCTATGGCTACACCTTC.

This chain uses TRBV6-6 with TRBJ2-3, with 7 bases lining up with TRBD2. Losses at the gene ends were 2 bases for V and 6 bases for J; bases not matched to a gene: 5. This CDR3 is built from 14 residues. Germline CDR1 reads MNHNY; CDR2 reads SVGAGI (reference sequence). The CDR3 sequence: CASSYPLSGDTQYF. The CDR3 DNA follows: TGTGCCAGCAGTTACCCTCTTAGCGGGGATACGCAGTATTTT.

The CDR3: CASSFKGAYGYTF. The DNA for the CDR3 is TGTGCCAGCAGTTTCAAGGGGGCATATGGCTACACCTTC. The V and J genes are TRBV27 and TRBJ1-2; 7 bases are a match to TRBD1. V lost 3 bases, J lost 5 bases, and 3 bases stayed unmatched. The CDR3 extends over 13 amino acids. CDR1 and CDR2 from the germline V gene are MNHEY and SMNVEV (reference sequence).

This clone was recorded a few times. This rearrangement joins TRBV5-1 to TRBJ1-1; D is perhaps TRBD1 (6 bases). The CDR3 contains 13 residues. V lost 3 bases and J lost 7, with 13 bases in between. CDR1 and CDR2 from the germline V gene are SGHRS and YFSETQ. CDR3 in amino acids: CASSSPPDSEAFF. In nucleotides, the CDR3 is TGCGCCAGCAGCTCTCCCCCGGACAGTGAAGCTTTCTTT.

This sequence joins TRBV15 and TRBJ2-7, with TRBD1 identical over 12 bases. The CDR3 is 15 residues long. CDR1 is LNHNV and CDR2 is YYDKDF in the germline V gene (reference sequence). J was trimmed by 6 bases and V by 1 base; bases with no gene match: 4. The DNA for the CDR3 is TGTGCCACCAGCAGAGGGGGACAGGGGGCCCTCGAGCAGTACTTC. Amino acids: CATSRGGQGALEQYF.

CDR3 in DNA: TGTGCCAGCAGCTCGACTAGCGGGGGATCCTACAATGAGCAGTTCTTC. This gives the protein CASSSTSGGSYNEQFF. The chain carries TRBV7-3 and TRBJ2-1, with 12 bases aligning to TRBD2. Germline CDR1 and CDR2: SGHTA and FQGTGA. This CDR3 spans 16 amino acids. The V segment lost 4 bases and the J segment 1 base; nucleotides outside the gene matches: 2.

The V gene is TRBV5-1, the J gene TRBJ2-5, with a weak D call TRBD2 (5 bases). The DNA end lines up better with TRBJ2-7; the J call may be wrong. Germline V CDR1 and CDR2: SGHRS, YFSETQ. The CDR3 is made up of 12 amino acids. In nucleotides, the CDR3 is TGCGCCAGCAGCCGGGACTCCTACGAGCAGTACTTC. This encodes CASSRDSYEQYF.

This chain uses TRBV4-3 with TRBJ2-5, with 10 nucleotides matching TRBD2. This CDR3 contains 14 residues. CDR1 is LGHNA, CDR2 YSLEER, per germline. V lost 4 bases and J lost 5; bases outside the gene matches: 4. CDR3 nucleotides: TGCGCCAGCAGCCTAGGTAGCGGGGGGGAGACCCAGTACTTC. Translated: CASSLGSGGETQYF.

This clone has just a few counts. This sequence joins TRBV5-1 and TRBJ2-3, with D possibly TRBD1 on 5 matching bases. Germline V gene data show CDR1 as SGHRS and CDR2 as YFSETQ. V lost 0 bases and J lost 0, with 11 bases in between. The CDR3 consists of 16 residues. Here the CDR3 DNA reads TGCGCCAGCAGCTTGGGGGCAGGGTCGAGCACAGATACGCAGTATTTT. It specifies CASSLGAGSSTDTQYF.

The chain is built from TRBV9 and TRBJ1-1; perhaps TRBD1 as D (5 bases). CDR3 length: 12 amino acids. Germline V gives CDR1 SGDLS, CDR2 YYNGEE. The V gene lost 3 bases and the J gene lost 5 bases, with 8 bases spanning the gap. CDR3 loop: CASSARETEAFF. CDR3 nucleotides: TGTGCCAGCAGCGCCAGGGAAACTGAAGCTTTCTTT.

The genes are TRBV7-2 and TRBJ2-2, with D unresolved. V was pared by 5 bases and J by 7 bases, with 8 bases between. The CDR3 spans 12 residues. Germline V lookup: CDR1 SGHTA, CDR2 FQGNSA. The CDR3 region has the DNA TGTGCCAGCAGCCCATTTAACGGGGAGCTGTTTTTT. Translated: CASSPFNGELFF.

This clone has just a few counts. The rearrangement links TRBV27 to TRBJ1-6; weak D call: TRBD1 (5 bases). The germline V and J ends were trimmed by 2 bases and 7 bases, with 18 bases remaining between them. The CDR3 contains 17 residues. The germline CDR1 and CDR2 sequences are MNHEY and SMNVEV (reference sequence). Here the CDR3 reads CASSLESRAGGNSPLHF. The CDR3 region has the DNA TGTGCCAGCAGTTTAGAGTCCAGGGCGGGTGGGAATTCACCCCTCCACTTT.

CDR3 DNA: TGTGCCAGCACCCCGCGGCAACATAATTCACCCCTCCACTTT. Residues: CASTPRQHNSPLHF. The rearrangement links TRBV27 to TRBJ1-6; D gene unclear. The CDR3 is 14 residues long. Per the germline V gene, CDR1 is MNHEY and CDR2 is SMNVEV (reference sequence). The V end was cut by 7 bases, the J end by 5 bases, with 12 bases between.

This clone was seen just once. The V and J genes are TRBV18 and TRBJ1-3; the D is unclear. V dropped 2 bases and J dropped 1 base, with 6 bases sitting between them. Germline V gives CDR1 KGHSH, CDR2 LQKENI. CDR3 length equals 14 residues. CDR3 bases: TGTGCCAGCTCACCAGATTGGTCTGGAAACACCATATATTTT. Translating it yields CASSPDWSGNTIYF.

V usage is TRBV7-8 and J usage is TRBJ2-2; D might be TRBD2 (6 bases). Trimming cost V 0 bases and J 6 bases, with 11 bases left between them. The CDR3 length is 15 residues. In germline, CDR1 is SGHVS, CDR2 FQNEAQ. CDR3 DNA sequence: TGTGCCAGCAGCTTAGCCGGGACTGGGGCCGGGGAGCTGTTTTTT. Its translation is CASSLAGTGAGELFF.

J is TRBJ2-2 and V is TRBV2, with D uncertain. V lost 6 bases to trimming and J lost 7 bases, with 9 bases between them. Per germline, CDR1 SNHLY and CDR2 FYNNEI. This CDR3 spans 12 amino acids. The DNA for the CDR3 is TGTGCCAGCAGGCGATATGGCGGGGAGCTGTTTTTT. Amino acids: CASRRYGGELFF. Full variable domain (rest looked up from reference TRBV2 and TRBJ2-2): EPEVTQTPSHQVTQMGQEVILRCVPISNHLYFYWYRQILGQKVEFLVSFYNNEISEKSEIFDDQFSVERPDGSNFTLKIRSTKLEDSAMYFCASRRYGGELFFGEGSRLTVL.

This clone showed up just a few times. This sequence joins TRBV7-9 and TRBJ1-6; D call uncertain. V lost 5 bases and J 3 bases, leaving 14 bases between the germline ends. Germline CDR1 and CDR2: SEHNR and FQNEAQ (reference sequence). The CDR3 loop spans 16 amino acids. CDR3 residues: CASSPPGNFYNSPLHF. CDR3 nucleotide sequence: TGTGCCAGCAGCCCCCCCGGGAATTTCTATAATTCACCCCTCCACTTT.

The chain links TRBV18 to TRBJ2-4; TRBD1 or TRBD2 may be the D gene (5 bases each). The CDR3 consists of 19 residues. The ends were cut back, 5 bases at V and 0 bases at J, with 23 bases in the middle. Germline-derived CDR1 and CDR2 are KGHSH and LQKENI. The CDR3 DNA follows: TGTGCCAGCTCAACCGGGACGGTCTACAACGGGATAGCCAAAAACATTCAGTACTTC. Protein sequence: CASSTGTVYNGIAKNIQYF.

The genes are TRBV6-4 and TRBJ1-1, with a possible D match to TRBD1 (6 bases). CDR1 is MRHNA and CDR2 is SNTAGT in the germline V gene. This CDR3 is built from 13 residues. V was cut by 4 bases and J by 5 bases, with 11 bases left in between. DNA for the CDR3: TGTGCCAGCAGTGCAGGGGCCCGGACTGAAGCTTTCTTT. Its protein is CASSAGARTEAFF.

The chain employs TRBV6-5 and TRBJ1-2; D is uncertain. V was clipped by 5 bases and J by 4 bases, with 8 bases between them. The CDR3 has 12 residues. Germline-derived CDR1 and CDR2 are MNHEY and SVGAGI. CDR3 in DNA: TGTGCCAGCAGTGACATATTCTATGGCTACACCTTC. Residues: CASSDIFYGYTF.

J is TRBJ1-4 and V is TRBV25-1, with 8 bases identical to TRBD1. This CDR3 region has 15 residues. Germline values: CDR1 MGHDK, CDR2 SYGVNS. V trimming: 8 bases; J trimming: 8 bases; junction bases outside the gene matches: 13. The DNA for the CDR3 is TGTGCCAGCTCTCTCACCAGAGGACAGGGAGAAAAACTGTTTTTT. Translating gives CASSLTRGQGEKLFF. The entire variable domain, with the rest obtained from reference TRBV25-1 and TRBJ1-4, is as follows: EADIYQTPRYLVIGTGKKITLECSQTMGHDKMYWYQQDPGMELHLIHYSYGVNSTEKGDLSSESTVSRIRTEHFPLTLESARPSHTSQYLCASSLTRGQGEKLFFGSGTQLSVL.

J is TRBJ1-1 and V is TRBV7-9; D is undetermined. V lost 6 bases, J lost 0 bases, and 11 bases lay in between. This CDR3 is 14 amino acids long. The germline V gene has CDR1 SEHNR and CDR2 FQNEAQ (reference sequence). This CDR3 reads CASSLLGMNTEAFF. The CDR3 nucleotides read TGTGCCAGCAGTCTTCTGGGGATGAACACTGAAGCTTTCTTT.

J is TRBJ2-7 and V is TRBV6-1; the D gene is possibly TRBD1 (5 bases). Deletions cut 6 bases from V and 3 bases from J, with 12 bases between. The CDR3 is 13 amino acids. CDR1 MNHNS and CDR2 SASEGT come from the germline V gene. The CDR3 nucleotides are TGTGCCAGCAGGGAAACAGGCTACTACGAGCAGTACTTC. Translation: CASRETGYYEQYF.

The rearrangement links TRBV5-6 to TRBJ2-5; D is unresolved. The germline gives CDR1 SGHDT, CDR2 YYEEEE. This CDR3 is built from 14 residues. Trimming removed 0 bases at V and 3 bases at J, with 9 bases between. The chain's CDR3 is CASSLVGTEETQYF. The CDR3 DNA follows: TGTGCCAGCAGCTTGGTAGGCACAGAAGAGACCCAGTACTTC.

The genes are TRBV19 and TRBJ1-1; no clear D. The V end lost 2 bases, the J end lost 4 bases, and 11 bases lay between the germline ends. The CDR3 runs to 14 residues. Germline CDR1 and CDR2: LNHDA and SQIVND (reference sequence). Written as DNA, the CDR3 is TGTGCCAGTAGTATAAAATGGGAAGGCACTGAAGCTTTCTTT. Translation gives CASSIKWEGTEAFF.